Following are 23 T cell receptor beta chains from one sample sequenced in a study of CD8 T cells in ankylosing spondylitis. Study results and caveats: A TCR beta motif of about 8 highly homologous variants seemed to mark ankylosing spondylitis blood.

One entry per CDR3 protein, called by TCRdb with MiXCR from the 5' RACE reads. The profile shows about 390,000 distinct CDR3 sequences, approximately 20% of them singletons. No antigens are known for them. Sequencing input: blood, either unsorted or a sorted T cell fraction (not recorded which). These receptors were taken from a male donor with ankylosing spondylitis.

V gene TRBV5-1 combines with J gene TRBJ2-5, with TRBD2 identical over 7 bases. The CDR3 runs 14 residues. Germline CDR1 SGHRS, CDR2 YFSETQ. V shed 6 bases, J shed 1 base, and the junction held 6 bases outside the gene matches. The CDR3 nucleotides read TGCGCCAGCAAATTCCGGGGGGTCCAAGAGACCCAGTACTTC. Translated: CASKFRGVQETQYF. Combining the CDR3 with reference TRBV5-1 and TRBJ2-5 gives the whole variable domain KAGVTQTPRYLIKTRGQQVTLSCSPISGHRSVSWYQQTPGQGLQFLFEYFSETQRNKGNFPGRFSGRQFSNSRSEMNVSTLELGDSALYLCASKFRGVQETQYFGPGTRLLVL.

This CDR3 is CASSRWRADIQYF. The CDR3 region has the DNA TGTGCCAGCAGCCGTTGGCGGGCGGACATTCAGTACTTC. The chain employs TRBV11-2 and TRBJ2-4; the D gene is possibly TRBD2 (5 bases). The V gene's germline CDR1 is SGHAT and CDR2 FQNNGV. The CDR3 loop spans 13 amino acids. Trimming shortened V by 5 bases and J by 8 bases, and 13 bases separated the two germline ends.

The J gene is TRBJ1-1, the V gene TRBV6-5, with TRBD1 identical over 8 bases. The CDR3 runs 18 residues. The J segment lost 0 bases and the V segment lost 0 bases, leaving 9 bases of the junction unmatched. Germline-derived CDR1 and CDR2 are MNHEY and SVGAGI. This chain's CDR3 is CASSYSNRGLRVNTEAFF. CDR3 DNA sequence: TGTGCCAGCAGTTACTCGAACAGGGGGTTAAGGGTGAACACTGAAGCTTTCTTT.

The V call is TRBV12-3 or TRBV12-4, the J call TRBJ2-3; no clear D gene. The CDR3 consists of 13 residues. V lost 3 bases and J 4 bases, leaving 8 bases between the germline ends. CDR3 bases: TGTGCCAGCAGTTTCTGGTCACCAGATACGCAGTATTTT. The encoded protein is CASSFWSPDTQYF.

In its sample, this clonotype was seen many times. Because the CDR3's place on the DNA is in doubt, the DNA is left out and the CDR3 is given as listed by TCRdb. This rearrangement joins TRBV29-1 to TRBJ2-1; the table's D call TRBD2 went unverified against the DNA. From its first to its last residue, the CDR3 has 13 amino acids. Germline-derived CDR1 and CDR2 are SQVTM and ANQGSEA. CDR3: CSVVASGAAYQIF.

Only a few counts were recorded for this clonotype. In DNA form, the CDR3 reads TGTGCCAGCAGCCGCGAGCGGGTACTGCCCTTCGGGACCCAGTACTTC. The encoded protein is CASSRERVLPFGTQYF. J is TRBJ2-5 and V is TRBV14; weak D call: TRBD2 (6 bases). V lost 4 bases to trimming and J lost 7 bases, with 22 bases between them. The CDR3 is made up of 16 amino acids. Germline lookup yields CDR1 SGHDN and CDR2 FVKESK.

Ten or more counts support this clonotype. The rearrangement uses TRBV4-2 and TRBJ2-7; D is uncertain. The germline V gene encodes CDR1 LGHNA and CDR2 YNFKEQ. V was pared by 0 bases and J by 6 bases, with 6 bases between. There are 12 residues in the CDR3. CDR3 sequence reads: CASSQDRTEQYF. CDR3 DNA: TGTGCCAGCAGCCAAGATAGAACCGAGCAGTACTTC.

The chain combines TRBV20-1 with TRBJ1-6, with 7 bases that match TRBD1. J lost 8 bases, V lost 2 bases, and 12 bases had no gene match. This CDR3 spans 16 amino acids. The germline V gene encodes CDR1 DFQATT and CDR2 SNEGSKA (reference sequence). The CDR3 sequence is CSARKAGQVRDSPLHF. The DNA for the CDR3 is TGCAGTGCTAGAAAGGCCGGACAGGTTCGTGATTCACCCCTCCACTTT.

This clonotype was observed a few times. The CDR3 DNA reads TGCGCCAGCAGCTTAACCCAGGGGGTGAATAATTCACCCCTCCACTTT. Its translation: CASSLTQGVNNSPLHF. This sequence joins TRBV5-1 and TRBJ1-6; TRBD1 agrees at 7 bases. The ends lost 2 bases at V and 5 bases at J; junction bases unmatched: 7. The CDR3 is 16 residues long. Germline values: CDR1 SGHRS, CDR2 YFSETQ. The full variable domain, completed using reference TRBV5-1 and TRBJ1-6, is KAGVTQTPRYLIKTRGQQVTLSCSPISGHRSVSWYQQTPGQGLQFLFEYFSETQRNKGNFPGRFSGRQFSNSRSEMNVSTLELGDSALYLCASSLTQGVNNSPLHFGNGTRLTVT.

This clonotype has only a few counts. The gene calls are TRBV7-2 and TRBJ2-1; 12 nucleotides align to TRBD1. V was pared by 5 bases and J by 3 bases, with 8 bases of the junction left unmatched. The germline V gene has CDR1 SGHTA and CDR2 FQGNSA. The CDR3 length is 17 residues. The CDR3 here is CASSPRGTGGGYNEQFF. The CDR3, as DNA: TGTGCCAGCAGCCCTAGGGGGACAGGGGGCGGCTACAATGAGCAGTTCTTC.

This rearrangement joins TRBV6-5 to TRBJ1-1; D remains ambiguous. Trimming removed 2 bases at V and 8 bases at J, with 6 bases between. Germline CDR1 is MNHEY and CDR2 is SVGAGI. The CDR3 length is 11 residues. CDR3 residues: CASSYLTEAFF. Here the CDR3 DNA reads TGTGCCAGCAGTTACCTGACAGAAGCTTTCTTT.

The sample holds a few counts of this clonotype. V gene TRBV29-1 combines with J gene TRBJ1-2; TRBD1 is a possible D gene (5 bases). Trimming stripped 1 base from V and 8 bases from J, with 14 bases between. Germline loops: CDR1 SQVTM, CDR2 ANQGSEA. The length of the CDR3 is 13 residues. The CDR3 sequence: CSVEVGGVGGYTF. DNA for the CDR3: TGCAGCGTTGAAGTGGGGGGAGTAGGGGGCTACACCTTC.

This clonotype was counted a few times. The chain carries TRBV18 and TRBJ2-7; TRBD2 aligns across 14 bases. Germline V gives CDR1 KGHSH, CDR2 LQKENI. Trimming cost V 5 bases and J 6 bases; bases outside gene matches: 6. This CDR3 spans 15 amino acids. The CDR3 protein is CASSEGLAGEIEQYF. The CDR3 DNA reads TGTGCCAGCTCAGAGGGACTAGCGGGAGAAATCGAGCAGTACTTC.

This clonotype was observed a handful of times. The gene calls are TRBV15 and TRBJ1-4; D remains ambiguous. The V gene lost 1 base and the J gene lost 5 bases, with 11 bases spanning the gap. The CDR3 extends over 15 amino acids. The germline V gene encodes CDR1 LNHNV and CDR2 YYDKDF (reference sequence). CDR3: CATSRVYGVNEKLFF. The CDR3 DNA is TGTGCCACCAGCAGAGTCTACGGGGTGAATGAAAAACTGTTTTTT.

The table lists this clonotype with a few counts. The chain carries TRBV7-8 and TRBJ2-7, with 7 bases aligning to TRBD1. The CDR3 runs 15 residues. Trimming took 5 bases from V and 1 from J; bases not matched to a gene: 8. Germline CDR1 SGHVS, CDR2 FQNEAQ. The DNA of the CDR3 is TGTGCCAGCAGCCCTAGACAGGGAAATTCCTACGAGCAGTACTTC. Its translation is CASSPRQGNSYEQYF.

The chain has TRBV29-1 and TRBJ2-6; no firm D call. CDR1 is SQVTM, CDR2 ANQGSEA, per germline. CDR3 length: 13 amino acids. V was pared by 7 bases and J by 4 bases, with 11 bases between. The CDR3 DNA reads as TGCAGCGCTGATCGGTTGGGGGCCAACGTCCTGACTTTC. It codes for CSADRLGANVLTF.

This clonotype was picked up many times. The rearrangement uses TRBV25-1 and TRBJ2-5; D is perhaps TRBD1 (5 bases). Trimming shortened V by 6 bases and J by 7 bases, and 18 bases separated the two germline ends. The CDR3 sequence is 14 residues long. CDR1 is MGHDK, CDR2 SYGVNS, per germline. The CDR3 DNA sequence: TGTGCCAGCAGCCCAAATTCAGGGCAGGGGACCCAGTACTTC. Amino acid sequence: CASSPNSGQGTQYF.

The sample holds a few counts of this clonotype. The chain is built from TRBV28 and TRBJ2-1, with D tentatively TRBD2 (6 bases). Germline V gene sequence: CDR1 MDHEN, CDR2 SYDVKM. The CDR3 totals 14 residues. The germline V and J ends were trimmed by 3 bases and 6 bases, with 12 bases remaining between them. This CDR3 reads CASSFSSEANEQFF. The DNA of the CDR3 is TGTGCCAGCAGTTTTTCTAGCGAGGCCAATGAGCAGTTCTTC. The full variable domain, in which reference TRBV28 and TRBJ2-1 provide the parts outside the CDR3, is DVKVTQSSRYLVKRTGEKVFLECVQDMDHENMFWYRQDPGLGLRLIYFSYDVKMKEKGDIPEGYSVSREKKERFSLILESASTNQTSMYLCASSFSSEANEQFFGPGTRLTVL.

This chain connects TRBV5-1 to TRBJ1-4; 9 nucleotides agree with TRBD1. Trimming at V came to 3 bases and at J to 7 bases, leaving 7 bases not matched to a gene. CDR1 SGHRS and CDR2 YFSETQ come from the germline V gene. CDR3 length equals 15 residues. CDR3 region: CASSSGDREVEKLFF. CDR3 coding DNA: TGCGCCAGCAGCTCCGGGGACAGGGAGGTTGAAAAACTGTTTTTT.

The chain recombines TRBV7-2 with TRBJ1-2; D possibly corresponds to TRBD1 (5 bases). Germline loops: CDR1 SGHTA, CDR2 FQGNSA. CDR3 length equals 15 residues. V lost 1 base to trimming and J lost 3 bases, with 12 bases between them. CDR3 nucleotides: TGTGCCAGCAGCTTAGTGGCGGGGCAGGACTATGGCTACACCTTC. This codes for CASSLVAGQDYGYTF.

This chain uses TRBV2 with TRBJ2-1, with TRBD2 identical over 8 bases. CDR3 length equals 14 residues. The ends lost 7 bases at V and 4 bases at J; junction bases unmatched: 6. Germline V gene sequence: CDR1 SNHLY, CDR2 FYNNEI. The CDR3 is CASTAGAAYNEQFF. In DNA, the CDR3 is TGTGCCAGCACAGCGGGAGCGGCGTACAATGAGCAGTTCTTC.

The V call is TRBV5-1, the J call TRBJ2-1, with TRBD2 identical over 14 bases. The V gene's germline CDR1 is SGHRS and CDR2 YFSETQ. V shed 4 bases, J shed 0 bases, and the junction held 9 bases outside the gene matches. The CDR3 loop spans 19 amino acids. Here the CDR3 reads CASSIGLAGGHSSYNEQFF. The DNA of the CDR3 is TGCGCCAGCAGCATAGGACTAGCGGGAGGCCACAGCTCCTACAATGAGCAGTTCTTC. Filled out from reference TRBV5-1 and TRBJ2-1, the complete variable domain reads KAGVTQTPRYLIKTRGQQVTLSCSPISGHRSVSWYQQTPGQGLQFLFEYFSETQRNKGNFPGRFSGRQFSNSRSEMNVSTLELGDSALYLCASSIGLAGGHSSYNEQFFGPGTRLTVL.

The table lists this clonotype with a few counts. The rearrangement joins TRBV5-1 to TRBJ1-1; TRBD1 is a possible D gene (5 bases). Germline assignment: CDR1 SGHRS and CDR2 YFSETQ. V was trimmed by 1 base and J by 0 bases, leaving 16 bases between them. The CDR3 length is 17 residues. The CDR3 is CASSLFGAGDVNTEAFF. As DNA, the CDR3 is TGCGCCAGCAGCTTGTTCGGGGCGGGAGATGTGAACACTGAAGCTTTCTTT.